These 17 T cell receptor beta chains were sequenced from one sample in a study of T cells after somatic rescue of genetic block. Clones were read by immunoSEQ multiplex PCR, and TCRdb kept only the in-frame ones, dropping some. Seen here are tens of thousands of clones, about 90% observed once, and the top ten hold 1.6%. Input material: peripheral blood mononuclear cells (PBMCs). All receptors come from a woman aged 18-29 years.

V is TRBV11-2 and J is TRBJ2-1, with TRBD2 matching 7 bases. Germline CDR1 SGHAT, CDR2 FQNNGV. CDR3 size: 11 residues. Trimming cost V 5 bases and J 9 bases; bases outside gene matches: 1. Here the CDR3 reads CASSPSGEQFF. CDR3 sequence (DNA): TGTGCCAGCAGCCCTAGCGGTGAGCAGTTCTTC.

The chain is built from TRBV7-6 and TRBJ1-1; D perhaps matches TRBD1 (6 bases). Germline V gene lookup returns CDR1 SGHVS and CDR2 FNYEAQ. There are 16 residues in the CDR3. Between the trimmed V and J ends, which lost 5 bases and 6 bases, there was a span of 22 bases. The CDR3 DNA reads TGTGCCAGCAGCCTCCGAGATACAGGGAAGGGGGCTGAAGCTTTCTTT. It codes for CASSLRDTGKGAEAFF.

DNA of the CDR3: TGTGCCAGCAGCCGAGGGACTAGCGGGGGGTACCAAGAGACCCAGTACTTC. Translation: CASSRGTSGGYQETQYF. V usage is TRBV5-8 and J usage is TRBJ2-5; 15 bases agree with TRBD2. The germline V gene has CDR1 SGHTS and CDR2 YDEGEE. After removal of 4 bases from V and 0 bases from J, the junction contained 4 bases not matched to a gene. The CDR3 has 17 residues.

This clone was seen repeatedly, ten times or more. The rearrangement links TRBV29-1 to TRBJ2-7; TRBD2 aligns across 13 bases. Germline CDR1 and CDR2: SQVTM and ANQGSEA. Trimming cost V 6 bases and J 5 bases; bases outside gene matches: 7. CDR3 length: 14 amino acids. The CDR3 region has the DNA TGCAGCGTCCGCGGACTAGCGGGAGTCAACGAGCAGTACTTC. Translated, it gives CSVRGLAGVNEQYF.

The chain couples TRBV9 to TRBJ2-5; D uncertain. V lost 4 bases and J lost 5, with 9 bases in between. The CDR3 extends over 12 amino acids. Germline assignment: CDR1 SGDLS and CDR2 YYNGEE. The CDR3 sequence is CASSPHGETQYF. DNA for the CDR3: TGTGCCAGCAGCCCACACGGTGAGACCCAGTACTTC.

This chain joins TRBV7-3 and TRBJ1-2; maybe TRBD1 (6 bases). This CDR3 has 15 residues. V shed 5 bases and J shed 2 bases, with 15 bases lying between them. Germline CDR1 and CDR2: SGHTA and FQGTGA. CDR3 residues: CASSAGAGTNYGYTF. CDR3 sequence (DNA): TGTGCCAGCAGCGCCGGGGCAGGGACAAACTATGGCTACACCTTC.

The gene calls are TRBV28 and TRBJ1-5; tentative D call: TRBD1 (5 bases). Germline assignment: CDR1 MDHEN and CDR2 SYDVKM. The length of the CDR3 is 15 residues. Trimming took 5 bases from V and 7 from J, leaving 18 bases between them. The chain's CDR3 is CASSPLGRDDQPQHF. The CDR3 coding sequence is TGTGCCAGCAGTCCCCTCGGCAGGGACGACCAGCCCCAGCATTTT.

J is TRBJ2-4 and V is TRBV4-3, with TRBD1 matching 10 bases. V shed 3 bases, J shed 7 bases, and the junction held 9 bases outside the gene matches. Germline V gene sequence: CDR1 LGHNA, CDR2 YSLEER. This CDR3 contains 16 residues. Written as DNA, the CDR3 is TGCGCCAGCAGCCAGTTCGGTCAGGGACAGGGGAACATTCAGTACTTC. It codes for CASSQFGQGQGNIQYF.

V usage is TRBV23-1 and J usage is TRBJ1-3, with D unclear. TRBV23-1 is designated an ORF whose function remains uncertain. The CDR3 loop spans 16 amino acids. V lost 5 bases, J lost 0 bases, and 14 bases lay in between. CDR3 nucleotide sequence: TGCGCCAGCAGTGAAAGGGAACTGTACTCTGGAAACACCATATATTTT. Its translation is CASSERELYSGNTIYF.

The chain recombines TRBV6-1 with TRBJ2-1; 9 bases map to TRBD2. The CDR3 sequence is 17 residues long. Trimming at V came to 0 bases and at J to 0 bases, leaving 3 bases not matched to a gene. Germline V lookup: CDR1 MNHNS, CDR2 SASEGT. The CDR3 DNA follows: TGTGCCAGCAGTGAAGCGCGCGGGGGGGGCTCCTACAATGAGCAGTTCTTC. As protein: CASSEARGGGSYNEQFF.

The CDR3 loop is CASSLIGGPEAFF. As DNA, the CDR3 is TGTGCCAGCAGTTTGATAGGGGGCCCTGAAGCTTTCTTT. This chain connects TRBV28 to TRBJ1-1; TRBD1 agrees at 7 bases. V was clipped by 3 bases and J by 6 bases; unmatched bases: 4. Germline V gene lookup returns CDR1 MDHEN and CDR2 SYDVKM. This CDR3 is built from 13 residues.

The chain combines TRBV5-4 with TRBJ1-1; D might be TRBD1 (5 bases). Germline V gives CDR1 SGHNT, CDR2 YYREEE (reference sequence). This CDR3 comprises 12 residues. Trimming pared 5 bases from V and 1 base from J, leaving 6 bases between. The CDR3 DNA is TGTGCCAGCAGGGGGGGGAACACTGAAGCTTTCTTT. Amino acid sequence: CASRGGNTEAFF.

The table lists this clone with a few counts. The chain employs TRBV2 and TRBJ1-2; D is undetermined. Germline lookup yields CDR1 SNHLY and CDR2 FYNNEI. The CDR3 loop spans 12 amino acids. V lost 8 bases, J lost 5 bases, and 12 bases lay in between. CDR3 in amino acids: CASSRAEYGYTF. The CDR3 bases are TGTGCCAGCTCGCGGGCGGAATATGGCTACACCTTC.

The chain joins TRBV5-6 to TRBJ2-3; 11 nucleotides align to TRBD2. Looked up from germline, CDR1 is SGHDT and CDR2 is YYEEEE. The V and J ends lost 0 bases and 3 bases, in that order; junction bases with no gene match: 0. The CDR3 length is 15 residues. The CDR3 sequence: CASSLGTSGTDTQYF. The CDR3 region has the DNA TGTGCCAGCAGCTTGGGGACTAGCGGGACAGATACGCAGTATTTT.

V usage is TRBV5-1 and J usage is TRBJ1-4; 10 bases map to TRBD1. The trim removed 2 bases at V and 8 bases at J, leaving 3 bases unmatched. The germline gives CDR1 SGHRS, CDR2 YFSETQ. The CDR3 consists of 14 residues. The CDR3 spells CASSLGTGDEKLFF. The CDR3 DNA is TGCGCCAGCAGCTTAGGGACAGGGGACGAAAAACTGTTTTTT.

CDR3 in amino acids: CASSLSPRNYGYTF. The CDR3 bases are TGTGCCAGCAGTTTAAGCCCCAGGAACTATGGCTACACCTTC. The rearrangement uses TRBV27 and TRBJ1-2, with unresolved D. CDR1 is MNHEY, CDR2 SMNVEV, per germline (reference sequence). The germline V and J ends were trimmed by 2 bases and 2 bases, with 9 bases remaining between them. The CDR3 consists of 14 residues.

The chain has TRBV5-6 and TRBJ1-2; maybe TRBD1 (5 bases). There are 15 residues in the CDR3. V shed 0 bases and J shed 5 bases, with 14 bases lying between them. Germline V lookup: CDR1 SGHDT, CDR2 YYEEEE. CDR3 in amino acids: CASSLGRQRAYGYTF. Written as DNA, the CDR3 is TGTGCCAGCAGCTTGGGGCGACAGCGCGCTTATGGCTACACCTTC.